One and the same sample provided the 27 T cell receptor beta chains below, sequenced in a study of CD8 T cells in Susac syndrome. Random hexamers were used to reverse transcribe an amount of roughly 0.45 to 1 ug RNA. TCRdb ran MiXCR on the immunoSEQ multiplex PCR reads and lists one entry per CDR3 protein. The top ten clones hold less than 0.15% of a sample with about 120,000 distinct CDR3 sequences, approximately 91% of them seen once. Material for sequencing was CD4+ T cells from PBMCs. These TCRs come from a human donor in good health.

The rearrangement joins TRBV6-2 or TRBV6-3 to TRBJ1-4, with a weak D call TRBD1 (6 bases). Per the germline V gene, CDR1 is MNHEY and CDR2 is SVGEGT. V dropped 11 bases and J dropped 6 bases, with 22 bases sitting between them. CDR3 length: 15 amino acids. Here the CDR3 reads CAGPGTPYAYEKLFF. The CDR3 DNA sequence: TGTGCCGGACCCGGGACACCCTACGCCTATGAAAAACTGTTTTTT.

Comments on this clonotype: The junction departs from germline at one end; a sequencing error may be responsible. CDR3 region: CASSLTGGLQGTQYF. DNA of the CDR3: TGTGCCAGCAGTTTAACGGGGGGCCTACAAGGGACCCAGTACTTC. The V and J genes are TRBV27 and TRBJ2-5; perhaps TRBD2 as D (7 bases). The CDR3 runs 15 residues. Germline V gives CDR1 MNHEY, CDR2 SMNVEV (reference sequence).

V usage is TRBV5-1 and J usage is TRBJ2-3, with 8 bases that match TRBD2. V lost 4 bases and J lost 2; bases outside the gene matches: 3. Germline CDR1 SGHRS, CDR2 YFSETQ. The CDR3 contains 14 residues. This CDR3 is CASSPGLATDTQYF. The DNA for the CDR3 is TGCGCCAGCAGCCCTGGACTAGCCACAGATACGCAGTATTTT.

This chain joins TRBV7-2 and TRBJ2-7; no definite D call. CDR3 length equals 14 residues. Per the germline V gene, CDR1 is SGHTA and CDR2 is FQGNSA. Trimming took 4 bases from V and 5 from J, leaving 15 bases between them. The CDR3 spells CASSSRATGDEQYF. The CDR3 DNA reads TGTGCCAGCAGCTCCCGGGCCACCGGCGACGAGCAGTACTTC.

This rearrangement joins TRBV29-1 to TRBJ2-3; D is unclear. Trimming stripped 7 bases from V and 10 bases from J, with 15 bases between. Germline lookup yields CDR1 SQVTM and CDR2 ANQGSEA. The CDR3 contains 11 residues. This CDR3 is CSASSAPAQYF. The CDR3 region has the DNA TGCAGCGCTTCATCCGCCCCAGCGCAGTATTTT.

This clonotype has just one count. The chain couples TRBV15 to TRBJ2-1, with D possibly being TRBD1 (5 bases). V was pared by 0 bases and J by 9 bases, with 15 bases between. Per germline, CDR1 LNHNV and CDR2 YYDKDF (reference sequence). The CDR3 has 15 residues. CDR3: CATSRDWGSVSEQFF. The CDR3 DNA reads TGTGCCACCAGCAGAGATTGGGGCAGTGTCTCTGAGCAGTTCTTC.

The gene calls are TRBV7-6 and TRBJ1-2; D remains unclear. The CDR3 runs to 12 residues. CDR1 is SGHVS, CDR2 FNYEAQ, per germline. The V end lost 4 bases, the J end lost 8 bases, and 11 bases lay between the germline ends. The CDR3 spells CASSSGAGGYTF. In nucleotides, the CDR3 is TGTGCCAGCAGCTCAGGAGCCGGCGGCTACACCTTC.

This chain links TRBV5-4 with TRBJ1-3, with D possibly matching TRBD1 (6 bases). The CDR3 totals 16 residues. V shed 0 bases and J shed 0 bases, with 10 bases lying between them. Germline CDR1 SGHNT, CDR2 YYREEE (reference sequence). CDR3 protein: CASSLGGQSSGNTIYF. The CDR3 DNA is TGTGCCAGCAGCTTGGGGGGACAAAGCTCTGGAAACACCATATATTTT.

V is TRBV5-1 and J is TRBJ2-2; 9 bases match TRBD1. J gave up 5 bases and V 1 base, and 6 bases lay outside the gene matches. From germline, CDR1 is SGHRS and CDR2 YFSETQ. The CDR3 loop spans 16 amino acids. The CDR3 DNA reads TGCGCCAGCAGCTTGATTGGACAGGGGAGGACCGGGGAGCTGTTTTTT. Translated, it gives CASSLIGQGRTGELFF.

This clonotype has a handful of counts. The V call is TRBV5-1, the J call TRBJ2-7; 7 positions match TRBD2. Germline trimming cut 0 bases from V and 0 bases from J; bases unmatched to any gene: 3. The CDR3 totals 15 residues. The germline V gene has CDR1 SGHRS and CDR2 YFSETQ. Here the CDR3 reads CASSLERGNSYEQYF. CDR3 nucleotide sequence: TGCGCCAGCAGCTTGGAGCGGGGAAACTCCTACGAGCAGTACTTC.

This chain links TRBV4-3 with TRBJ2-7; D may match TRBD1 or TRBD2 (6 bases each). Germline V gene lookup returns CDR1 LGHNA and CDR2 YSLEER. Deletions cut 0 bases from V and 5 bases from J, with 14 bases between. This CDR3 region has 15 residues. CDR3 residues: CASSQDSRGLDEQYF. Here the CDR3 DNA reads TGCGCCAGCAGCCAAGATAGTCGGGGGCTCGACGAGCAGTACTTC.

The rearrangement links TRBV4-3 to TRBJ2-7; unclear D gene. Between the trimmed V and J ends, which lost 2 bases and 4 bases, there was a span of 12 bases. The CDR3 length is 14 residues. Per the germline V gene, CDR1 is LGHNA and CDR2 is YSLEER. Here the CDR3 reads CASSQFNTDYEQYF. In DNA form, the CDR3 reads TGCGCCAGCAGCCAATTCAACACGGATTACGAGCAGTACTTC.

The rearrangement joins TRBV20-1 to TRBJ1-5, with no clear D. The CDR3 consists of 14 residues. CDR1 DFQATT and CDR2 SNEGSKA come from the germline V gene (reference sequence). Trimming left V 0 bases short and J 3 bases short, with 9 bases between. Here the CDR3 DNA reads TGCAGTGCTAGAGATGGGAGAAACAATCAGCCCCAGCATTTT. Encoded protein: CSARDGRNNQPQHF.

The rearrangement links TRBV10-3 to TRBJ2-2; 9 nucleotides agree with TRBD1. The V gene end was trimmed by 5 bases and the J gene end by 1 base; junction bases not matched to a gene: 11. CDR3 length equals 18 residues. The germline V gene encodes CDR1 ENHRY and CDR2 SYGVKD. The CDR3 DNA sequence: TGTGCCATCAGTAGCCCCATAGGGACAGGGAAGAACACCGGGGAGCTGTTTTTT. Translation gives CAISSPIGTGKNTGELFF.

The J gene is TRBJ2-3, the V gene TRBV19; TRBD2 matches 9 bases. The length of the CDR3 is 14 residues. V trimming: 4 bases; J trimming: 2 bases; junction bases outside the gene matches: 1. Germline V gene sequence: CDR1 LNHDA, CDR2 SQIVND (reference sequence). The DNA of the CDR3 is TGTGCCAGTAGTACTAGCGGGAACACAGATACGCAGTATTTT. This gives the protein CASSTSGNTDTQYF.

This clonotype was detected only once. The chain has TRBV3-1 and TRBJ2-2, with 7 bases aligning to TRBD2. CDR3 length equals 17 residues. Germline CDR1 is LGHDT and CDR2 is YNNKEL (reference sequence). V was pared by 1 base and J by 2 bases, with 7 bases of the junction left unmatched. CDR3 residues: CASSQVTGRSNTGELFF. DNA for the CDR3: TGTGCCAGCAGCCAAGTCACCGGGAGGAGCAACACCGGGGAGCTGTTTTTT.

The chain carries TRBV5-6 and TRBJ1-5; TRBD1 is a possible D gene (5 bases). The germline gives CDR1 SGHDT, CDR2 YYEEEE. V lost 5 bases and J 1 base, leaving 13 bases between the germline ends. The CDR3 has 15 residues. CDR3 in amino acids: CASRSGTGSNQPQHF. CDR3 DNA: TGTGCCAGCAGATCAGGGACGGGGAGCAATCAGCCCCAGCATTTT. Drawing the rest from reference TRBV5-6 and TRBJ1-5, the complete variable domain is DAGVTQSPTHLIKTRGQQVTLRCSPKSGHDTVSWYQQALGQGPQFIFQYYEEEERQRGNFPDRFSGHQFPNYSSELNVNALLLGDSALYLCASRSGTGSNQPQHFGDGTRLSIL.

The V and J genes are TRBV5-1 and TRBJ2-7, with 7 positions matching TRBD1. This CDR3 region has 14 residues. Germline V gene data show CDR1 as SGHRS and CDR2 as YFSETQ. The V gene end was trimmed by 4 bases and the J gene end by 1 base; junction bases not matched to a gene: 5. The CDR3 is CASSVDRRSYEQYF. The CDR3 region has the DNA TGCGCCAGCAGCGTGGACAGGAGATCCTACGAGCAGTACTTC.

This chain connects TRBV2 to TRBJ2-1; perhaps TRBD2 as D (5 bases). The V gene lost 6 bases and the J gene lost 15 bases, with 18 bases spanning the gap. This CDR3 has 12 amino acids. Germline-derived CDR1 and CDR2 are SNHLY and FYNNEI. The CDR3 DNA sequence: TGTGCCAGCAGCGCAGTAACTAGTTTACGGTTCTTC. It specifies CASSAVTSLRFF.

The chain recombines TRBV14 with TRBJ2-7; D not resolved. This CDR3 has 15 residues. Germline values: CDR1 SGHDN, CDR2 FVKESK. With 0 bases removed from V and 2 bases from J, the gap between germline ends came to 11 bases. The CDR3 DNA reads TGTGCCAGCAGCCAAGAAGCGTATCGACCCTACGAGCAGTACTTC. As protein: CASSQEAYRPYEQYF.

The rearrangement links TRBV6-2 or TRBV6-3 to TRBJ2-1, with TRBD1 identical over 9 bases. V trimming: 8 bases; J trimming: 9 bases; junction bases outside the gene matches: 11. The CDR3 length is 14 residues. Germline CDR1 reads MNHEY; CDR2 reads SVGEGT. The CDR3, as DNA: TGTGCCAGCTCTTCCGGGACAGGGAGGAGTGAGCAGTTCTTC. Protein: CASSSGTGRSEQFF.

This sequence joins TRBV12-3 or TRBV12-4 and TRBJ1-2; 7 bases fit TRBD1. Germline trimming cut 4 bases from V and 4 bases from J; bases unmatched to any gene: 9. The length of the CDR3 is 15 residues. In nucleotides, the CDR3 is TGTGCCAGCAGTTCAAGGAGGGGGCCCTCCTATGGCTACACCTTC. Its translation: CASSSRRGPSYGYTF.

The rearrangement links TRBV2 to TRBJ2-1; 11 bases agree with TRBD2. The junction had 3 bases not matched to a gene; V was cut back by 6 bases and J by 5 bases. The germline V gene has CDR1 SNHLY and CDR2 FYNNEI. The CDR3 runs 14 residues. The CDR3 nucleotides are TGTGCCAGCAGGGAGACTAGCGGGGACAATGAGCAGTTCTTC. It specifies CASRETSGDNEQFF.

J is TRBJ2-1 and V is TRBV4-3; 10 nucleotides align to TRBD1. The CDR3 contains 16 residues. The J segment lost 5 bases and the V segment lost 0 bases, leaving 4 bases of the junction unmatched. Germline V gene data show CDR1 as LGHNA and CDR2 as YSLEER. CDR3 in DNA: TGCGCCAGCAGCCAAGAGGGGACAGGGGTTAACAATGAGCAGTTCTTC. Protein sequence: CASSQEGTGVNNEQFF.

The genes are TRBV19 and TRBJ2-5, with TRBD2 matching 13 bases. Germline CDR1 reads LNHDA; CDR2 reads SQIVND (reference sequence). There are 17 residues in the CDR3. The junction had 7 bases not matched to a gene; V was cut back by 3 bases and J by 3 bases. The CDR3 coding sequence is TGTGCCAGTAGTATTCGACTAGCGGGGGGCATAAAAGAGACCCAGTACTTC. This encodes CASSIRLAGGIKETQYF.

The chain employs TRBV12-3 or TRBV12-4 and TRBJ2-3, with 9 bases matching TRBD1. The CDR3 runs 17 residues. V dropped 1 base and J dropped 2; count of bases not matched to a gene: 7. The CDR3 bases are TGTGCCAGCAGTTTAGGGCGTGGACAGGGGCCCACAGATACGCAGTATTTT. Translated, it gives CASSLGRGQGPTDTQYF.

The V call is TRBV27, the J call TRBJ2-3; 7 nucleotides line up with TRBD2. Germline V lookup: CDR1 MNHEY, CDR2 SMNVEV (reference sequence). V dropped 6 bases and J dropped 2; count of bases not matched to a gene: 5. The CDR3 covers 14 residues. DNA of the CDR3: TGTGCCAGCAGCAAGGGGACTACCACAGATACGCAGTATTTT. This gives the protein CASSKGTTTDTQYF.